Presented here are 31 T cell receptor beta chains from one specimen sequenced in a study of cytomegalovirus exposure and HLA in healthy donors. The PCR had 60 Vbeta and 13 Jbeta primers. This table comes from immunoSEQ multiplex PCR, and its TCRdb copy is limited to in-frame clones, with some not included. This sample's table reports some 180,000 clones. Source material: PBMCs. These receptors were obtained from a man aged 25 to 40 in good health and CMV-seronegative.

The chain couples TRBV6-1 to TRBJ2-7, with TRBD2 as a possible D gene (6 bases). V was pared by 3 bases and J by 3 bases, with 9 bases between. Germline V gene sequence: CDR1 MNHNS, CDR2 SASEGT. The CDR3 contains 13 residues. The CDR3: CASSEGLNYEQYF. The CDR3 nucleotides read TGTGCCAGCAGTGAGGGACTGAACTACGAGCAGTACTTC.

The chain employs TRBV11-3 and TRBJ1-4; maybe TRBD1 (5 bases). The CDR3 runs 18 residues. Germline CDR1 reads SGHNT; CDR2 reads YENEEA. V was pared by 0 bases and J by 2 bases, with 16 bases between. This CDR3 reads CASSLDLAQGSTNEKLFF. The CDR3 DNA reads as TGTGCCAGCAGCTTAGATTTAGCCCAGGGATCGACTAATGAAAAACTGTTTTTT.

The chain recombines TRBV6-5 with TRBJ2-7; tentative D call: TRBD2 (6 bases). CDR3 length: 12 amino acids. With 6 bases removed from V and 2 bases from J, the gap between germline ends came to 8 bases. From germline, CDR1 is MNHEY and CDR2 SVGAGI. The CDR3 sequence: CASRAGPYEQYF. Here the CDR3 DNA reads TGTGCCAGCAGGGCGGGGCCCTACGAGCAGTACTTC.

This rearrangement joins TRBV18 to TRBJ1-5; D is unclear. Between the trimmed V and J ends, which lost 6 bases and 2 bases, there was a span of 5 bases. This CDR3 has 12 residues. Germline V gene data show CDR1 as KGHSH and CDR2 as LQKENI. The chain's CDR3 is CASSFGNQPQHF. As DNA, the CDR3 is TGTGCCAGCTCCTTTGGCAATCAGCCCCAGCATTTT.

The V and J genes are TRBV2 and TRBJ2-2; tentative D call: TRBD2 (7 bases). V gave up 2 bases and J gave up 3 bases, with 13 bases separating them. Germline V gives CDR1 SNHLY, CDR2 FYNNEI. CDR3 size: 16 residues. The CDR3, as DNA: TGTGCCAGCAGTGAAAGGCGGGGGCGGGACACCGGGGAGCTGTTTTTT. Amino acids: CASSERRGRDTGELFF.

The rearrangement joins TRBV5-6 to TRBJ1-4, with 9 nucleotides matching TRBD1. The germline V gene encodes CDR1 SGHDT and CDR2 YYEEEE. The V gene end was trimmed by 4 bases and the J gene end by 7 bases; junction bases not matched to a gene: 8. The CDR3 length is 15 residues. As DNA, the CDR3 is TGTGCCAGCAGCGACACAGGGGGCGACGGTGAAAAACTGTTTTTT. Translation gives CASSDTGGDGEKLFF.

The CDR3: CASSTGTGSRGAFF. CDR3 nucleotides: TGTGCCAGCAGCACCGGGACAGGGAGTCGAGGAGCTTTCTTT. This chain joins TRBV7-8 and TRBJ1-1, with 9 bases identical to TRBD1. Germline V gene data show CDR1 as SGHVS and CDR2 as FQNEAQ. The junction had 11 bases not matched to a gene; V was cut back by 5 bases and J by 10 bases. The CDR3 is 14 residues long.

The chain carries TRBV9 and TRBJ1-5, with 8 nucleotides matching TRBD1. Germline CDR1 reads SGDLS; CDR2 reads YYNGEE. Germline trimming cut 5 bases from V and 4 bases from J; bases unmatched to any gene: 2. This CDR3 is built from 13 residues. CDR3 sequence (DNA): TGTGCCAGCAGTACAGGGGGGAATCAGCCCCAGCATTTT. Encoded protein: CASSTGGNQPQHF.

The chain carries TRBV2 and TRBJ1-3; 8 bases map to TRBD1. The CDR3 loop spans 14 amino acids. V shed 11 bases and J 0 bases; nucleotides not matched to a gene: 6. CDR1 and CDR2 (germline): SNHLY, FYNNEI. CDR3 in DNA: TGTGCCGCCGGGACAGGCCACTCTGGAAACACCATATATTTT. It translates to CAAGTGHSGNTIYF. The complete variable domain, with remaining parts taken from reference TRBV2 and TRBJ1-3, reads EPEVTQTPSHQVTQMGQEVILRCVPISNHLYFYWYRQILGQKVEFLVSFYNNEISEKSEIFDDQFSVERPDGSNFTLKIRSTKLEDSAMYFCAAGTGHSGNTIYFGEGSWLTVV.

Here the CDR3 reads CASSFISGNTEAFF. CDR3 DNA sequence: TGTGCCAGCAGCTTTATCTCGGGGAACACTGAAGCTTTCTTT. The chain carries TRBV7-2 and TRBJ1-1; D gene ambiguous. The CDR3 sequence is 14 residues long. Trimming pared 3 bases from V and 1 base from J, leaving 9 bases between. Per germline, CDR1 SGHTA and CDR2 FQGNSA.

V usage is TRBV7-9 and J usage is TRBJ1-5, with 7 positions matching TRBD1. Per the germline V gene, CDR1 is SEHNR and CDR2 is FQNEAQ (reference sequence). The CDR3 has 16 amino acids. The J segment lost 2 bases and the V segment lost 5 bases, leaving 9 bases of the junction unmatched. The CDR3 bases are TGTGCCAGCAGCGACGGGACAGTCATCGGCAATCAGCCCCAGCATTTT. As protein: CASSDGTVIGNQPQHF.

The V gene is TRBV21-1, the J gene TRBJ2-3; TRBD2, as called in the table, went unchecked against the DNA. TRBV21-1 is recorded as a pseudogene. CDR3 size: 17 residues. CDR3: CASSKVAKMMLSDTQYF. CDR3 nucleotides: TGTGCCAGCAGCAAAGTAGCCAAGATGATGTTATCAGATACGCAGTATTTT.

Details on this clone: Within the sample, other DNA sequences also encode this same CDR3. The chain couples TRBV4-2 to TRBJ2-7; TRBD2 matches at 8 bases. The germline gives CDR1 LGHNA, CDR2 YNFKEQ. Trimming cost V 5 bases and J 7 bases; bases outside gene matches: 10. The CDR3 spans 14 residues. The CDR3 here is CASSYGSGRPEQYF. CDR3 coding DNA: TGTGCCAGCAGCTATGGCAGCGGGAGACCTGAGCAGTACTTC.

The chain links TRBV25-1 to TRBJ1-2; the match to TRBD1 covers 7 bases. Germline CDR1 and CDR2: MGHDK and SYGVNS. CDR3 length equals 14 residues. The V and J ends lost 0 bases and 7 bases, in that order; junction bases with no gene match: 5. The CDR3 nucleotides read TGTGCCAGCAGTGAATACGACAGGGACTCTGGCTACACCTTC. Residues: CASSEYDRDSGYTF.

The rearrangement uses TRBV30 and TRBJ1-4, with D tentatively TRBD1 (6 bases). The germline V gene has CDR1 GTSNPN and CDR2 SVGIG (reference sequence). The germline V and J ends were trimmed by 5 bases and 8 bases, with 9 bases remaining between them. This CDR3 region has 11 residues. The CDR3 protein is CAWGTTEKLFF. CDR3 coding DNA: TGTGCCTGGGGGACAACGGAAAAACTGTTTTTT.

As regards this clone: The junction departs from the called germline gene at one end, perhaps through a read error. Other DNA variants within this sample encode the same CDR3. The chain recombines TRBV7-2 with TRBJ2-5; 10 bases agree with TRBD1. The germline V gene has CDR1 SGHTA and CDR2 FQGNSA. The CDR3 is made up of 15 amino acids. The DNA for the CDR3 is TGCGCCAGCAGCATACCGACAGGGGGCGGAGAGACCCAGTACTTC. It codes for CASSIPTGGGETQYF.

This chain connects TRBV12-1 to TRBJ2-7; the tabulated D call, TRBD2, remains unverified against the DNA. TRBV12-1 is deemed a pseudogene. The CDR3 is 17 residues long. CDR3 DNA sequence: TGTGCCAGCAGCTTTTCCAGCGGGGGGGCCTCAAGAAACGAGCAGTACTTC. Its protein is CASSFSSGGASRNEQYF.

The chain links TRBV7-9 to TRBJ2-3; D is perhaps TRBD2 (6 bases). CDR1 and CDR2 (germline): SEHNR, FQNEAQ (reference sequence). Trimming stripped 5 bases from V and 0 bases from J, with 18 bases between. This CDR3 has 17 amino acids. CDR3 sequence reads: CASSPGLGGASTDTQYF. In DNA, the CDR3 is TGTGCCAGCAGCCCGGGGCTGGGAGGAGCTAGCACAGATACGCAGTATTTT.

The chain links TRBV15 to TRBJ2-2; D might be TRBD1 (6 bases). V lost 5 bases, J lost 5 bases, and 12 bases lay in between. CDR1 and CDR2 (germline): LNHNV, YYDKDF (reference sequence). CDR3 length: 14 amino acids. CDR3 nucleotide sequence: TGTGCCACCAGCCTACAGGGAAGAACCGGGGAGCTGTTTTTT. Encoded protein: CATSLQGRTGELFF.

This sequence joins TRBV5-8 and TRBJ2-5; 7 nucleotides agree with TRBD1. The germline V gene encodes CDR1 SGHTS and CDR2 YDEGEE. The CDR3 covers 16 residues. Trimming at V came to 4 bases and at J to 7 bases, leaving 16 bases not matched to a gene. The CDR3 is CASSGRRTGQGRTQYF. For the CDR3, the DNA is TGTGCCAGCAGCGGACGTCGGACAGGCCAGGGGAGGACCCAGTACTTC. Drawing the rest from reference TRBV5-8 and TRBJ2-5, the complete variable domain is EAGVTQSPTHLIKTRGQQATLRCSPISGHTSVYWYQQALGLGLQFLLWYDEGEERNRGNFPPRFSGRQFPNYSSELNVNALELEDSALYLCASSGRRTGQGRTQYFGPGTRLLVL.

This chain uses TRBV5-1 with TRBJ1-4; 8 nucleotides match TRBD1. The V gene's germline CDR1 is SGHRS and CDR2 YFSETQ. This CDR3 comprises 14 residues. J was trimmed by 8 bases and V by 4 bases; bases with no gene match: 7. The CDR3 is CASSGRGQGEKLFF. The CDR3 bases are TGCGCCAGCAGCGGCAGGGGGCAGGGGGAAAAACTGTTTTTT.

The gene calls are TRBV11-2 and TRBJ1-1; 7 positions agree with TRBD1. The CDR3 is 15 amino acids. V was pared by 4 bases and J by 7 bases, with 12 bases of the junction left unmatched. Germline V lookup: CDR1 SGHAT, CDR2 FQNNGV. The CDR3 is CASSSATGRSDEAFF. The CDR3 coding sequence is TGTGCCAGCAGCTCCGCGACAGGGCGGAGCGATGAAGCTTTCTTT.

CDR3 in DNA: TGTGCCAGCGTTAGACTAGCTCAGAAGGGCACAGATACGCAGTATTTT. Its protein is CASVRLAQKGTDTQYF. This chain connects TRBV2 to TRBJ2-3, with 7 bases aligning to TRBD2. The germline CDR1 and CDR2 sequences are SNHLY and FYNNEI. The CDR3 runs 16 residues. The V gene end was trimmed by 8 bases and the J gene end by 1 base; junction bases not matched to a gene: 12.

This sequence joins TRBV10-3 and TRBJ2-3, with TRBD2 matching over 8 bases. The trim removed 7 bases at V and 0 bases at J, leaving 9 bases unmatched. There are 16 residues in the CDR3. CDR1 is ENHRY, CDR2 SYGVKD, per germline. The CDR3 nucleotides read TGTGCCATCAATCAGGCCGGGGGGGAGAGCACAGATACGCAGTATTTT. Protein: CAINQAGGESTDTQYF.

The V call is TRBV19, the J call TRBJ1-1; D is unclear. The CDR3 loop spans 13 amino acids. Germline V gene data show CDR1 as LNHDA and CDR2 as SQIVND (reference sequence). V lost 5 bases, J lost 1 base, and 8 bases lay in between. The CDR3, as DNA: TGTGCCAGTAGTCCCGGGAAGAACACTGAAGCTTTCTTT. It specifies CASSPGKNTEAFF.

This sequence joins TRBV10-1 and TRBJ2-5, with D maybe TRBD2 (5 bases). CDR3 length equals 13 residues. The germline gives CDR1 WNHNN, CDR2 SYGVQD (reference sequence). Trimming cost V 8 bases and J 0 bases, with 10 bases left between them. CDR3 residues: CASPRVYQETQYF. The CDR3 DNA reads as TGCGCCAGCCCGAGGGTGTACCAAGAGACCCAGTACTTC.

The rearrangement uses TRBV18 and TRBJ2-1; TRBD1 aligns across 11 bases. Unmatched junction bases numbered 0, after V lost 1 base and J lost 10 bases. The CDR3 has 13 amino acids. Germline values: CDR1 KGHSH, CDR2 LQKENI. The CDR3 region is CASSPRDRGEQFF. DNA of the CDR3: TGTGCCAGCTCACCACGGGACAGGGGGGAGCAGTTCTTC.

The gene calls are TRBV5-1 and TRBJ2-2; 8 positions agree with TRBD2. Germline assignment: CDR1 SGHRS and CDR2 YFSETQ. Trimming took 1 base from V and 4 from J; bases not matched to a gene: 3. The CDR3 sequence is 15 residues long. DNA for the CDR3: TGCGCCAGCAGCTTGAGTCTAGCGGGCACCGGGGAGCTGTTTTTT. The encoded protein is CASSLSLAGTGELFF.

The CDR3 nucleotides are TGTGCCAGCAGTGAAAGAAGGGGTGACCGGCCCCAGCATTTT. Amino acids: CASSERRGDRPQHF. The V and J genes are TRBV2 and TRBJ1-5, with D perhaps matching TRBD1 (5 bases). The V gene lost 2 bases and the J gene lost 9 bases, with 14 bases spanning the gap. CDR1 is SNHLY and CDR2 is FYNNEI in the germline V gene. The CDR3 length is 14 residues.

Details on this clone: The sample has other DNA sequences that encode this CDR3 too. V usage is TRBV11-2 and J usage is TRBJ1-5; the match to TRBD1 covers 8 bases. The V gene end was trimmed by 1 base and the J gene end by 2 bases; junction bases not matched to a gene: 4. Germline loops: CDR1 SGHAT, CDR2 FQNNGV. The CDR3 is 16 residues long. The CDR3 DNA reads as TGTGCCAGCAGCTTAGGAGGACAGGGTGGCAATCAGCCCCAGCATTTT. It is translated as CASSLGGQGGNQPQHF.

CDR3 nucleotide sequence: TGTGCCAGCCGCCCGACCCCCGGGACTCCGCGTACAGATACGCAGTATTTT. It specifies CASRPTPGTPRTDTQYF. The V call is TRBV5-4, the J call TRBJ2-3, with D tentatively TRBD2 (6 bases). Trimming removed 7 bases at V and 3 bases at J, with 24 bases between. CDR1 SGHNT and CDR2 YYREEE come from the germline V gene (reference sequence). This CDR3 region has 17 residues.